These T cell receptor beta chains were read from a single sample in a study of blood T cell repertoires in COVID-19. This table comes from immunoSEQ multiplex PCR, and its TCRdb copy is limited to in-frame clones, with some not included. The data contain 200,000 to 250,000 clones, 88% of them singletons. The source material was peripheral blood. All receptors derive from a young man with active or convalescent COVID-19. The CDR3 runs from the conserved cysteine through the conserved F or W. The D gene is left open where the match is weak. Size values are once, few and many counts, or a class for expanded clones, and some rows have none.

V gene	J gene	D gene	clone size	CDR3 protein	CDR3 DNA
TRBV27	TRBJ2-7	TRBD2	NA	CASKTSGSGVGGEQYF	TGTGCCAGCAAGACTAGCGGGAGCGGGGTTGGCGGCGAGCAGTACTTC
TRBV7-6	TRBJ2-1	TRBD2	NA	CASSYGTSGRRAYNEQFF	TGTGCCAGCAGCTACGGGACTAGCGGGAGGAGGGCCTACAATGAGCAGTTCTTC
TRBV7-8	TRBJ1-1	TRBD1	NA	CASSRDRGRTEAFF	TGTGCCAGCAGCCGAGACAGGGGACGCACTGAAGCTTTCTTT
TRBV7-9	TRBJ1-2	NA	NA	CASVGPGGEDGYTF	TGTGCCAGCGTGGGGCCGGGGGGCGAGGATGGCTACACCTTC
TRBV18	TRBJ2-7	NA	NA	CASSPSHRSSYEQYF	TGTGCCAGCTCACCATCGCATAGGAGCTCCTACGAGCAGTACTTC
TRBV5-4	TRBJ1-1	TRBD1	NA	CASSLAGRGQEAFF	TGTGCCAGCAGCTTGGCCGGCAGGGGGCAGGAGGCTTTCTTT
TRBV7-2	TRBJ2-3	TRBD2	few	CASSLVAGYPLISTDTQYF	TGTGCCAGCAGCTTAGTAGCGGGCTATCCCCTCATAAGCACAGATACGCAGTATTTT
TRBV7-2	TRBJ1-2	NA	NA	CASSLYRANYGYTF	TGTGCCAGCAGCTTATACCGAGCTAACTATGGCTACACCTTC
TRBV28	TRBJ1-5	NA	NA	CASLGWDRGGYQPQHF	TGTGCCAGCCTCGGATGGGACCGAGGGGGATATCAGCCCCAGCATTTT
TRBV20-1	TRBJ2-3	TRBD2	NA	CSASGGGTDTQYF	TGCAGTGCTAGTGGGGGGGGCACAGATACGCAGTATTTT
TRBV7-2	TRBJ1-1	TRBD1	NA	CASSWVATGGMNTEAFF	TGTGCCAGCAGCTGGGTGGCAACAGGGGGGATGAACACTGAAGCTTTCTTT
TRBV7-8	TRBJ2-7	NA	few	CASSPAQGFFYEQYF	TGTGCCAGCAGCCCGGCCCAGGGGTTTTTCTACGAGCAGTACTTC
TRBV7-2	TRBJ1-3	TRBD1	NA	CASSPRGLSSGNTIYF	TGTGCCAGCAGCCCAAGGGGGCTGAGCTCTGGAAACACCATATATTTT
TRBV2	TRBJ1-1	TRBD1	NA	CASRTGTGVRAFF	TGTGCCAGCAGGACGGGGACAGGGGTGAGAGCTTTCTTT
TRBV3-1/TRBV3-2	TRBJ2-7	TRBD2	NA	CASSQGGGLAGSYEQYF	TGTGCCAGCAGCCAAGGGGGGGGTCTAGCGGGATCATACGAGCAGTACTTC
TRBV6-5	TRBJ1-1	TRBD1	NA	CASSYSRTGNTEAFF	TGTGCCAGCAGTTACTCTCGGACAGGAAACACTGAAGCTTTCTTT
TRBV19	TRBJ1-6	TRBD1	NA	CASQTGGNSPLHF	TGTGCCAGTCAGACAGGGGGTAATTCACCCCTCCACTTT